The rows below give T cell receptor beta chains drawn from one sample of a study of T cells in Graves' hyperthyroidism and ophthalmopathy. MiXCR, applied by TCRdb to the multiplex PCR reads, yields one record per CDR3 protein. Found here are about 640,000 distinct CDR3 sequences, roughly 14% of them singletons; the top ten hold 12%. The sample comprised blood. The receptors were sampled from a woman in her forties or fifties with Graves' ophthalmopathy. The CDR3 runs from the conserved cysteine through the conserved F or W. A D gene is named only where the DNA matches it firmly. The size of a clone is reported for some rows only, either as once, few or many, or as a class for expanded clones.

d_gene	j_gene	abundance	v_gene	CDR3nt	CDR3aa
.	TRBJ2-3	many	TRBV9	TGTGCCAGCAGCGCCGCGAGGGACCGAAGCACAGATACGCAGTATTTT	CASSAARDRSTDTQYF
.	TRBJ2-7	many	TRBV28	TGTGCCAGCAGACGAAACTCAGAGCAGTACTTC	CASRRNSEQYF
.	TRBJ2-5	.	TRBV10-2	TGCGCCAGCAGTAAAACAGGGACCCAGTACTTC	CASSKTGTQYF
.	TRBJ2-7	few	TRBV28	TGTGCCAGCAGTTTAGGTGAGGTTCGGAGTGGGGAGCAGTACTTC	CASSLGEVRSGEQYF
.	TRBJ2-2	.	TRBV6-1	TGTGCCAGCAGCCCTTGGGACGGCGCGAACACCGGGGAGCTGTTTTTT	CASSPWDGANTGELFF
.	TRBJ2-2	few	TRBV19	TGTGCCAGTAGTATGTCGGGGGAGCTGTTTTTT	CASSMSGELFF
TRBD2	TRBJ2-7	many	TRBV7-2	TGTGCCAGCAGCGCTCCTAGGGGCCTAGCGGGAAGCGAGCAGTACTTC	CASSAPRGLAGSEQYF
.	TRBJ2-1	few	TRBV11-3	TGTGCCAGCAGCCCAGTTTGGGATGAGCAGTTCTTC	CASSPVWDEQFF
.	TRBJ2-7	.	TRBV12-3/TRBV12-4	TGTGCCAGCAGTCCACCGCCGGACAGCCCTCTTTACGAGCAGTACTTC	CASSPPPDSPLYEQYF
.	TRBJ1-2	many	TRBV15	TGTGCCACCAGCAGAGATTCTACCTTAGTGGGCTACACCTTC	CATSRDSTLVGYTF
.	TRBJ1-1	.	TRBV28	TGTGCCAGCAGTTTCAGTCAGCCATACACTGAAGCTTTCTTT	CASSFSQPYTEAFF
TRBD1	TRBJ1-1	many	TRBV30	TGTGCCTGGAGCCTGGGACAGGGACGGGCTTTCTTT	CAWSLGQGRAFF
TRBD2	TRBJ2-1	many	TRBV6-5	TGTGCCAGCAGTTACTCGGCTAGCGGGAGTCCCTACAATGAGCAGTTCTTC	CASSYSASGSPYNEQFF
TRBD2	TRBJ2-3	many	TRBV18	TGTGCCAGCTCACCACGGTTAAGCGGGGACACAGATACGCAGTATTTT	CASSPRLSGDTDTQYF
TRBD2	TRBJ2-3	few	TRBV5-1	TGCGCCAGCAGCTGGGACCTAGCGGGAGTGGCAGATACGCAGTATTTT	CASSWDLAGVADTQYF
TRBD2	TRBJ2-1	.	TRBV7-2	TGTGCCAGCAGCTCCCCCCGGACTAGCGGGAGGACCCTCTCCTACAATGAGCAGTTCTTC	CASSSPRTSGRTLSYNEQFF
.	TRBJ2-5	few	TRBV10-1	TGCGCCAGCAGTGAGTCGATGGCAATCCAAGAGACCCAGTACTTC	CASSESMAIQETQYF
TRBD2	TRBJ2-1	many	TRBV7-9	TGTGCCAGCAGCTTAGACGGGAGCGGGAGGTGGAATGAGCAGTTCTTC	CASSLDGSGRWNEQFF
TRBD1	TRBJ2-7	many	TRBV5-6	TGTGCCAGCAGCCGAGACAGGGTTTCGATCTCCTACGAGCAGTACTTC	CASSRDRVSISYEQYF
.	TRBJ1-2	few	TRBV28	TGTGCCAGCAGTTTAGTGGGGGAAGGCTATGGCTACACCTTC	CASSLVGEGYGYTF
TRBD1	TRBJ1-4	many	TRBV4-2	TGTGCCAGCAGCCACGGACAGGGGGGTGAAAAACTGTTTTTT	CASSHGQGGEKLFF
.	TRBJ1-4	many	TRBV11-3	TGTGCCAGCAGTGCCGGGTGGACAACTAATGAAAAACTGTTTTTT	CASSAGWTTNEKLFF
.	TRBJ1-5	.	TRBV20-1	TGCAGTGCTAAACAGGGAGGGCTCCGGCAGCCCCAGCATTTT	CSAKQGGLRQPQHF
TRBD2	TRBJ2-1	many	TRBV24-1	TGTGCCACCAGTGATACTACGGGACTAGCGTCCAATGAGCAGTTCTTC	CATSDTTGLASNEQFF
.	TRBJ2-7	many	TRBV10-3	TGTGCCATCAGTGAGTCTGGGGCGATAAACTACGAGCAGTACTTC	CAISESGAINYEQYF
.	TRBJ2-7	many	TRBV2	TGTGCCAGCTGTGGCAGCTTCTACGAGCAGTACTTC	CASCGSFYEQYF
TRBD2	TRBJ2-7	many	TRBV7-9	TGTGCCAGCAGCCAAAAGGGACTAGCAATCTACGAGCAGTACTTC	CASSQKGLAIYEQYF
.	TRBJ2-5	many	TRBV11-2	TGTGCCAGCAGCTTAGATCGTCCTAGCCTGGAGACCCAGTACTTC	CASSLDRPSLETQYF
TRBD2	TRBJ2-3	once	TRBV12-3/TRBV12-4	TGTGCCAGCAGTTTGACTAGCGGGAGAGGAGGCACAGATACGCAGTATTTT	CASSLTSGRGGTDTQYF
.	TRBJ2-5	many	TRBV10-3	TGTGCCATCAGTGACGGGGGAGAGACCCAGTACTTC	CAISDGGETQYF
TRBD2	TRBJ2-1	.	TRBV6-6	TGTGCCAGCAGTTACTCGGGACTAGCGGGAGGGCCCGGTGAGCAGTTCTTC	CASSYSGLAGGPGEQFF
.	TRBJ1-2	.	TRBV19	TGTGCCAGTAACCTTCATGATGGCTACACCTTC	CASNLHDGYTF
TRBD1	TRBJ2-3	many	TRBV6-1	TGTGCCAGCATAGACAGGGGGCTATCAGATACGCAGTATTTT	CASIDRGLSDTQYF
.	TRBJ2-2	few	TRBV24-1	TGTGCCACCGCCACAGGGGACTACACCGGGGAGCTGTTTTTT	CATATGDYTGELFF
.	TRBJ2-5	.	TRBV7-6	TGTGCCAGCAGCCCCTGGAACGCGGAGACCCAGTACTTC	CASSPWNAETQYF
TRBD2	TRBJ2-3	many	TRBV28	TGTGCCAGCAGTTTATGGCCTGTACTAGCGGGAGGTAGCACAGATACGCAGTATTTT	CASSLWPVLAGGSTDTQYF
TRBD2	TRBJ2-2	.	TRBV6-1	TGTGCCAGCAGTCACTGGTGGGGAGGGACCACCGGGGAGCTGTTTTTT	CASSHWWGGTTGELFF
TRBD1	TRBJ1-6	.	TRBV27	TGTGCCAGCAGCGGGACAGGGATCGGTTTAGGGTCACCCCTCCACTTT	CASSGTGIGLGSPLHF
.	TRBJ2-1	many	TRBV3-1	TGTGCCAGCAGTTCCAAGACAGGCGTCTCCTACAATGAGCAGTTCTTC	CASSSKTGVSYNEQFF
TRBD1	TRBJ1-1	many	TRBV28	TGTGCCAGCACGGGACAGGGGATGAACACTGAAGCTTTCTTT	CASTGQGMNTEAFF
TRBD2	TRBJ2-3	many	TRBV20-1	TGCAGTGTAGTAGGGACTAGCGGCACAGATACGCAGTATTTT	CSVVGTSGTDTQYF
.	TRBJ2-7	many	TRBV20-1	TGCAGTGCTAGAGTTAGGGGGGACTACGAGCAGTACTTC	CSARVRGDYEQYF
.	TRBJ2-7	many	TRBV7-8	TGTGCCAGCAGTCAGGAGCCTCGAGGGCCCTACGAGCAGTACTTC	CASSQEPRGPYEQYF
TRBD2	TRBJ2-7	few	TRBV4-2	TGTGCCAGCAGCCAAGGGGATAGGAGGACTAGCTACGAGCAGTACTTC	CASSQGDRRTSYEQYF
.	TRBJ2-1	many	TRBV3-1	TGTGCCAGCAGCCAAGGGGGTGAGCAGTTCTTC	CASSQGGEQFF
.	TRBJ2-5	many	TRBV20-1	TGCAGTGCTGACAGTGCCGAACGGGAGACCCAGTACTTC	CSADSAERETQYF
.	TRBJ2-7	many	TRBV2	TGTGCCAGCAGTGTAGGAGGGCCAGTGAGGGAGCAGTACTTC	CASSVGGPVREQYF
.	TRBJ1-3	.	TRBV19	TGTGCCAGTATTGGCGGGCCCAGGGGTCTACTTGGAAACACCATATATTTT	CASIGGPRGLLGNTIYF
.	TRBJ1-2	.	TRBV19	TGTGCCAGTAGTATAGAGTTTCGGGGTTACGGCTACACCTTC	CASSIEFRGYGYTF
.	TRBJ1-2	.	TRBV6-5	TGTGCCAGCAGTTACTCGAATGGGTATGGCTACACCTTC	CASSYSNGYGYTF
.	TRBJ2-2	.	TRBV25-1	TGTGCCAGCAGTAAATCGGGACGAAGCACCGGGGAGCTGTTTTTT	CASSKSGRSTGELFF
TRBD2	TRBJ2-5	many	TRBV28	TGTGCCAGCAGTTTTGTTCTAGCGGGAGAGACCCAGTACTTC	CASSFVLAGETQYF
TRBD1	TRBJ1-1	many	TRBV28	TGTGCCAGCCTAACGGACAGGCAAGGGGGCACTGAAGCTTTCTTT	CASLTDRQGGTEAFF
TRBD1	TRBJ1-2	.	TRBV7-2	TGTGCCAGCAGCACCAGACAGGGGCGCTATGGCTACACCTTC	CASSTRQGRYGYTF
TRBD2	TRBJ2-5	many	TRBV9	TGTGCCAGCAGCGTAGGAAGCGGGAAAGAGACCCAGTACTTC	CASSVGSGKETQYF
.	TRBJ2-1	many	TRBV7-2	TGTGCCAGTAGCTTAGAGAGAAACTGGGGCTCCTACAATGAGCAGTTCTTC	CASSLERNWGSYNEQFF